This T cell receptor beta chain was documented in a study of Ad26.COV2.S vaccination and SARS-CoV-2 variants (dated by TCRdb to 2020 to 2023). Turning to the overall study: Donors in the vaccine arm were drawn from COV1001, a phase I-IIa trial of Ad26.COV2.S in healthy adults that was multicentre, randomized, double-blind and placebo-controlled. Ad26.COV2.S was administered intramuscularly at 5 x 10^10 or 1 x 10^11 viral particles, either as a single shot or as two shots given 56 days apart. The specificity and breadth of SARS-CoV-2-reactive T cell receptors after Ad26.COV2.S vaccination were assessed by TCRbeta repertoire sequencing. The TCR-sequenced set comprised about 32 samples: approximately 19 Ad26.COV2.S vaccine recipients, 5 placebo recipients and 8 SARS-CoV-2 convalescent individuals. Participants in the trial were split at random into five groups of five each, receiving low-dose or high-dose Ad26.COV2.S once or twice, or else placebo on both occasions. Throughout the experiments and outcome assessment, investigators stayed blinded to trial group allocation.

The treatment or condition label corresponds to: around 19 received Ad26.COV2.S at low or high dose, single or two shots; about five received placebo; per-sample allocation not given. Repertoires of vaccine and placebo recipients were sequenced from samples taken on day 63 after the first injection. Cohort 1b enrolled 20 to 30 adults aged 18-55 years at a single site in Boston, USA, between 29 July and 7 August 2020. Ad26.COV2.S was a replication-incompetent adenovirus type 26 vector expressing a prefusion-stabilized SARS-CoV-2 spike protein from the original Wuhan strain. Overall results and qualifications from the work: After vaccination, substantial breadth of spike-specific CD8+ and CD4+ T cell responses was reported. The authors noted that the TCR breadth and depth analyses may have underestimated total T cell responses. The study was not powered for comparison of responses between vaccine doses or regimens. Non-spike TCR breadth was comparable between vaccine and placebo recipients, consistent with the vaccine containing only spike. Higher spike-specific TCR breadth was observed in Ad26.COV2.S recipients than in placebo recipients (P = 0.0014).

In regard to this clone: The antigen it recognizes is unknown. The sample holds no much larger clone one base away, and base qualities are not on file.

The germline V gene (reference sequence) gives CDR1 as LNHNV and CDR2 as YYDKDF. The CDR3 sequence holds 15 residues, the cysteine and phenylalanine included. Only CDR3 DNA remains: 45 bases, in frame from the first base. V loses 0 bases of germline sequence and J loses 1 base, and the interval between the two ends is 8 bases. The immunoSEQ Assay was the method used to sequence TCRbeta CDR3 regions. After extraction, genomic DNA underwent amplification by bias-controlled multiplex PCR, followed by high-throughput sequencing. The source study handled its data this way. To quantify the absolute abundance of every unique TCRbeta CDR3 region, sequences were collapsed and filtered. T cell fraction was estimated by normalizing TCRbeta template counts to usable DNA, which was measured by amplifying reference genes present in all nucleated cells. Repertoire TCRs were annotated as SARS-CoV-2-specific by exact matching of V gene, CDR3 amino acid sequence and J gene to a known reactive TCR set. The reference SARS-CoV-2 TCR set was derived from MIRA and filtered for enrichment in COVID-19-positive ImmuneCODE repertoires, a step that removed public or cross-reactive TCRs. Using the MIRA antigens, annotated TCRs were further analysed by specific ORF or by position within an ORF. Breadth was defined as the number of annotated unique rearrangements divided by the total number of unique productive rearrangements, and depth was defined as the summed frequency of the annotated unique rearrangements. Two-sided Wilcoxon rank-sum tests were used to compare TCR breadth between groups. Here the immuneACCESS table is served through TCRdb, limited to in-frame sequences with V and J called. Missing clones are a known gap in these copies; in checked studies unresolved V genes cover under half, and the rest lacks a known reason. V, J and clone size are taken as reported in that table, and D and trimming were inferred from the DNA itself. Recorded for this sample are some 460,000 clones; approximately 90% of them occurred a single time. Of the sample, 1.5% to 2% falls within the top ten clones.

The sequence was collected from a person aged 18-60 years who received the Ad26.COV2.S COVID-19 vaccine or a placebo. The rearrangement joined TRBV15 to TRBJ2-3; TRBD2 is possibly the D segment (5 matching bases). This material consisted of peripheral blood, taken in a trial of Ad26.COV2.S vaccine versus placebo. The DNA reads TGTGCCACCAGCAGAGATATGGAGGGCACAGATACGCAGTATTTT. This codes for CATSRDMEGTDTQYF.